This T cell receptor (beta chain) was obtained from a study of cytomegalovirus exposure and HLA in healthy donors. Overall study results and limits: Among TCR beta chains, those listed as cytomegalovirus-associated numbered some 170. Reported results showed that the classifier diagnosed cytomegalovirus status with high specificity and sensitivity. Some public TCRs appeared in many individuals, while most sequences were rare. The tendency of first-cohort TCR clusters to co-occur in the 120 validation repertoires was identified by a subsequent analysis.

Only in-frame clones appear in the TCRdb table, and some are missing; sequencing was by immunoSEQ multiplex PCR. This table has 150,000 to 200,000 clones, roughly 90% appearing once. Germline CDR1 and CDR2: SGHTA and FQGNSA. V gave up 3 bases and J gave up 4 bases, with 13 bases separating them. The CDR3 extends over 15 amino acids. Concerning this clone: Its antigen is unidentified.

Sequenced sample: PBMCs. The chain links TRBV7-2 to TRBJ2-1; D may be TRBD2 (6 bases). The sequence derives from a woman aged 25 to 45 in good health and CMV-seronegative. CDR3 DNA: TGTGCCAGCAGCTTGAGGCGGGATCTTTACAATGAGCAGTTCTTC. Translation: CASSLRRDLYNEQFF.